This entry describes one TCR beta chain. This record belongs to a study of early T cells in non-severe SARS-CoV-2 infection. In the study overall: Sequencing input comprised bulk RNA from unsorted whole blood; chain pairing was not available.

Unique molecular identifiers were affixed to single, distinct cDNA molecules. Via MiXCR, TCRdb re-called the 5' RACE reads, giving one row per CDR3 protein. The sample yields tens of thousands of distinct CDR3 sequences, about 6.5% seen once. CDR1 is MNHNY and CDR2 is SVGAGI in the germline V gene (reference sequence). CDR3 length: 17 residues. Trimming cost V 2 bases and J 7 bases; bases outside gene matches: 7. The origin of this receptor is an adult who was a healthcare worker with PCR-confirmed SARS-CoV-2 infection or an uninfected control (not recorded which). The J gene is TRBJ2-1, the V gene TRBV6-6; 14 nucleotides agree with TRBD2. Sequencing was performed on whole blood. The CDR3 region is CASSYRGLAGAGNEQFF. For the CDR3, the DNA is TGTGCCAGCAGTTACCGGGGACTAGCGGGAGCAGGAAATGAGCAGTTCTTC.